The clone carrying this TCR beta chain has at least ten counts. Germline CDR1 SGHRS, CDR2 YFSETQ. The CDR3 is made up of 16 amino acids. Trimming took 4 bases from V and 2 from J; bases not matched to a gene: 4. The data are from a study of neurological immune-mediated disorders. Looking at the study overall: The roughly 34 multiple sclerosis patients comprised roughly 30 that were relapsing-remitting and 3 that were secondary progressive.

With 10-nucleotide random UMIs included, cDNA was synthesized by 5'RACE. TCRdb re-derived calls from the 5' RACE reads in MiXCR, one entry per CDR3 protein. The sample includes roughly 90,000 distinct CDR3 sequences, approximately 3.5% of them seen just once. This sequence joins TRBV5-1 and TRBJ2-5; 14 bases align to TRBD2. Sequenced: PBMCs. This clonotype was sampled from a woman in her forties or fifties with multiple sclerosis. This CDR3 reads CASSKGLAGEQETQYF. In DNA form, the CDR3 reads TGCGCCAGCAGCAAGGGACTAGCGGGGGAGCAAGAGACCCAGTACTTC.